This TCR beta chain is drawn from a study of beta chain features in type 1 diabetes. Study results and limitations: Moderate yet significant TCRB CDR3 shortening was seen in Type 1 diabetes patients in all four CD4+ subsets. Naive, central memory and Treg TCRB repertoires appeared more alike in patients than in healthy donors.

Expressed TCRB transcripts were sequenced, since all the RNA that had been isolated was reverse transcribed. TCRdb keeps only in-frame clones here, not all; method: immunoSEQ multiplex PCR. Of 130,000 or so clones listed, roughly 15% are singletons. Germline-derived CDR1 and CDR2 are SEHNR and FQNEAQ (reference sequence). The ends lost 5 bases at V and 4 bases at J; junction bases unmatched: 4. This CDR3 has 13 residues. This clone showed up just a few times. Its antigen is currently unknown. At the DNA level, this CDR3 is encoded by other sequences in the same sample as well. Naive, central memory, regulatory and stem cell-like memory cells within the CD4+ compartment were sorted using CD45RO/CCR7/CD25/CD127/CD95/CD27.

The clonotype comes from a man aged 25-45 years with type 1 diabetes. Sequenced input: central memory CD4+ T cells from blood. This rearrangement joins TRBV7-9 to TRBJ2-5, with 7 bases aligning to TRBD1. The CDR3 sequence is CASSPRQGETQYF. DNA for the CDR3: TGTGCCAGCAGCCCAAGACAGGGAGAGACCCAGTACTTC.